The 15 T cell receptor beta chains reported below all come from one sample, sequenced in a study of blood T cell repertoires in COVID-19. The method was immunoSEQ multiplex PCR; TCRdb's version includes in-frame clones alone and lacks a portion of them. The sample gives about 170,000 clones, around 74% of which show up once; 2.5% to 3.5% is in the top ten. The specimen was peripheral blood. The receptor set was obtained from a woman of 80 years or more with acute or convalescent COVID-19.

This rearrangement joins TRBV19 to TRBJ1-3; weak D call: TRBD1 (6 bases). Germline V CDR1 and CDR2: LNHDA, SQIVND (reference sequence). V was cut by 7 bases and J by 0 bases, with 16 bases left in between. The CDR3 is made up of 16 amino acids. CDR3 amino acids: CASTQTGGYSGNTIYF. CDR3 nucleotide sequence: TGTGCCAGTACCCAGACAGGCGGCTACTCTGGAAACACCATATATTTT.

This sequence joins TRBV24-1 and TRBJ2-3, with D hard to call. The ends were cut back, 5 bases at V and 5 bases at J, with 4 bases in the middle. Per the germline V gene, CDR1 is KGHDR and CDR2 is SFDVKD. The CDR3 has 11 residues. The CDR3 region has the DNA TGTGCCACCAGTGTAGAAGATACGCAGTATTTT. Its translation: CATSVEDTQYF.

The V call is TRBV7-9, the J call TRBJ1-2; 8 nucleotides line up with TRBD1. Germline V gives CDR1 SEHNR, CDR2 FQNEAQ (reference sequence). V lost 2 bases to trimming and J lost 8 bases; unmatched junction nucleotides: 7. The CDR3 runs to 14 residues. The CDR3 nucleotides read TGTGCCAGCAGCTTATTAGGGACAGGCTCGGGCTACACCTTC. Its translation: CASSLLGTGSGYTF.

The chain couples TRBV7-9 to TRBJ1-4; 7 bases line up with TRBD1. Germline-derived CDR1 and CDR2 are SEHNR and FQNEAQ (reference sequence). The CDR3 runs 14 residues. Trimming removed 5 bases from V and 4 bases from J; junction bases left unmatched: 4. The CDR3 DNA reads TGTGCCAGCAGCCCGGGACAGAGTAATGAAAAACTGTTTTTT. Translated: CASSPGQSNEKLFF.

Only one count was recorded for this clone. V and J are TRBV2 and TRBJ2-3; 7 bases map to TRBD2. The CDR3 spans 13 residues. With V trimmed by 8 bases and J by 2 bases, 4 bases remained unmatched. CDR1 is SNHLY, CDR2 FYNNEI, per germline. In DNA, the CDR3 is TGTGCCAGCGGTGGGACTAACACAGATACGCAGTATTTT. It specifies CASGGTNTDTQYF.

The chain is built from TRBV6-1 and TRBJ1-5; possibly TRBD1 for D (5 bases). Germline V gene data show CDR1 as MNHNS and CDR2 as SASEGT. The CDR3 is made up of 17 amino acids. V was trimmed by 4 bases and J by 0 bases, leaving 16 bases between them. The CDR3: CASSALQTEYSNQPQHF. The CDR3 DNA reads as TGTGCCAGCAGTGCGTTACAGACAGAATATAGCAATCAGCCCCAGCATTTT.

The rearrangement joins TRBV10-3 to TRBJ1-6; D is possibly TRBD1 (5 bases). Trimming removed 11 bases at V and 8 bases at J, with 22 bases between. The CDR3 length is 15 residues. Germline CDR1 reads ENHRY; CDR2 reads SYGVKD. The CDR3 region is CAVSPGLTIHSPLHF. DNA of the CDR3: TGTGCCGTATCACCGGGACTCACGATCCATTCACCCCTCCACTTT.

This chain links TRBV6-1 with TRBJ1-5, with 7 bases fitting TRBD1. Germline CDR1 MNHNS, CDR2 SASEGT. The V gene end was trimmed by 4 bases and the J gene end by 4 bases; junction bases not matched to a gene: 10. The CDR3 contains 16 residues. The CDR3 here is CASSALDRAGNQPQHF. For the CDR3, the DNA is TGTGCCAGCAGTGCCCTAGACAGGGCAGGAAATCAGCCCCAGCATTTT.

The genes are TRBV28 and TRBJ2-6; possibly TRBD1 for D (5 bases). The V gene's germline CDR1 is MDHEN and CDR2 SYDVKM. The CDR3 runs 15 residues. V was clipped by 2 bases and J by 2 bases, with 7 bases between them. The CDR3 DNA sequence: TGTGCCAGCAGTTTAGGCAGGGCTGGGGCCAACGTCCTGACTTTC. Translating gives CASSLGRAGANVLTF.

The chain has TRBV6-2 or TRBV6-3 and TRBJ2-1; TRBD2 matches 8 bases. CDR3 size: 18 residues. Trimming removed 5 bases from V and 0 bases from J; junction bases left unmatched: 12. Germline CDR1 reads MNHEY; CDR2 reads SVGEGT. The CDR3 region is CASSRGLAGPSSYNEQFF. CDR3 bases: TGTGCCAGCAGTCGCGGGCTAGCGGGCCCATCCTCCTACAATGAGCAGTTCTTC.

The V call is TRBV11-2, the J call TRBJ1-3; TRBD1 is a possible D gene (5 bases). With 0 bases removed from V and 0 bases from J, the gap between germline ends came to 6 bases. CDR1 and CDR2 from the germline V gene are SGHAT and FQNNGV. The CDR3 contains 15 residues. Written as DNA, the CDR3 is TGTGCCAGCAGCTTAGACCAGGGCTCTGGAAACACCATATATTTT. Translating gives CASSLDQGSGNTIYF.

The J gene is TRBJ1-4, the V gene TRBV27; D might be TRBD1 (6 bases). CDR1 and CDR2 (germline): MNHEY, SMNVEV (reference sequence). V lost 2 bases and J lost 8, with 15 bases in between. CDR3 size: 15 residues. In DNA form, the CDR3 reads TGTGCCAGCAGTTTAAGGTCAGGGGTTGACGAAAAACTGTTTTTT. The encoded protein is CASSLRSGVDEKLFF.

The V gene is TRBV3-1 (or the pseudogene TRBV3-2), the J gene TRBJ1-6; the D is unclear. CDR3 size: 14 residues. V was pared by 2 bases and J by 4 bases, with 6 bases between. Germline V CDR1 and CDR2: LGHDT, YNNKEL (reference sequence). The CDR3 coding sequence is TGTGCCAGCAGCCAACGCGGTTATAATTCACCCCTCCACTTT. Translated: CASSQRGYNSPLHF.

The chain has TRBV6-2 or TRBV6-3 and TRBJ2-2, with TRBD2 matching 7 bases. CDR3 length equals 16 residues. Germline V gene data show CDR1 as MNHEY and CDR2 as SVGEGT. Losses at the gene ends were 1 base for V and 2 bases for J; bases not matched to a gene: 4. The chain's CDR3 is CASSYWLAANTGELFF. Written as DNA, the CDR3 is TGTGCCAGCAGTTACTGGCTAGCGGCAAACACCGGGGAGCTGTTTTTT.

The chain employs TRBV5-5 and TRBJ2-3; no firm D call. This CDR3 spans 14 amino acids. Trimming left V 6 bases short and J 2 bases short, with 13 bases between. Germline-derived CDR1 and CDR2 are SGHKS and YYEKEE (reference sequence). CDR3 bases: TGTGCCAGCATAAATTCCGGGTCCACAGATACGCAGTATTTT. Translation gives CASINSGSTDTQYF.